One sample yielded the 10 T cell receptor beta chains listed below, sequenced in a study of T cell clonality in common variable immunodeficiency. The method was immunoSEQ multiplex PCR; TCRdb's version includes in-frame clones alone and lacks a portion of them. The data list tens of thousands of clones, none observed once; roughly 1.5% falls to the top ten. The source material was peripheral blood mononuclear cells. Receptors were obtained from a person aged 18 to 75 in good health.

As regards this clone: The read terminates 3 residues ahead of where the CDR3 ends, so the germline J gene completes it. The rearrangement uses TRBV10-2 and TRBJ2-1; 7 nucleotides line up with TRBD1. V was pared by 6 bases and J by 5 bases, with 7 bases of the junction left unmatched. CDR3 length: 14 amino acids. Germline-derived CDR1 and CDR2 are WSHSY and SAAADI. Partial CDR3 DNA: TGCGCCAGCAGGGAAGACAGGGTTAACAATGAG. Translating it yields CASREDRVNNE. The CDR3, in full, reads CASREDRVNNEQFF.

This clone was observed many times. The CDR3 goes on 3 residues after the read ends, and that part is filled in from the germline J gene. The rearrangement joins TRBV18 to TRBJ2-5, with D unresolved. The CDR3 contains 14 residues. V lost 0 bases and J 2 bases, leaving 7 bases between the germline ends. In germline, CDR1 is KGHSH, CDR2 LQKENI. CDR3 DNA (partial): TGTGCCAGCTCACCACCAGGCACGCAAGAGACC. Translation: CASSPPGTQET. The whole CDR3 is CASSPPGTQETQYF.

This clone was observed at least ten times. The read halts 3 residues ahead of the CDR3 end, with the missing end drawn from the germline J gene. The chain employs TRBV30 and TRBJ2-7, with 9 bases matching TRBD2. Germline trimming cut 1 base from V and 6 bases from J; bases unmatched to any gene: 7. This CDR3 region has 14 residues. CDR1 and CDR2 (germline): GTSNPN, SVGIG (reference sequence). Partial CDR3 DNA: TGTGCCTGGAGTGCGGGACTAGCATCTAGCGAG. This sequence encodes CAWSAGLASSE. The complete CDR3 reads CAWSAGLASSEQYF.

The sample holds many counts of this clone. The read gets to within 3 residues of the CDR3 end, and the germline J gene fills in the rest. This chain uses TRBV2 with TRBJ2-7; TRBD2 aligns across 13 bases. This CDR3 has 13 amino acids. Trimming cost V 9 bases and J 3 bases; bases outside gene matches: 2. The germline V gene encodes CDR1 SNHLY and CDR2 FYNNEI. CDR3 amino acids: CASRLAGGYEQYF. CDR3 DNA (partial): TGTGCCAGTCGACTAGCGGGGGGCTACGAG.

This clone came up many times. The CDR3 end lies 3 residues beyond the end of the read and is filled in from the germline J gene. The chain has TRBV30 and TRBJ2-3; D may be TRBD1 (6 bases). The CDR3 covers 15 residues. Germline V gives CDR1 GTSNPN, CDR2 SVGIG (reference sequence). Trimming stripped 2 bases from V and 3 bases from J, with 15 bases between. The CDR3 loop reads CAWSHTGSVTDTQYF. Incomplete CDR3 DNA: TGTGCCTGGAGTCACACAGGGTCGGTAACAGATACG. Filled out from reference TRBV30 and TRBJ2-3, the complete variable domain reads SQTIHQWPATLVQPVGSPLSLECTVEGTSNPNLYWYRQAAGRGLQLLFYSVGIGQISSEVPQNLSASRPQDRQFILSSKKLLLSDSGFYLCAWSHTGSVTDTQYFGPGTRLTVL.

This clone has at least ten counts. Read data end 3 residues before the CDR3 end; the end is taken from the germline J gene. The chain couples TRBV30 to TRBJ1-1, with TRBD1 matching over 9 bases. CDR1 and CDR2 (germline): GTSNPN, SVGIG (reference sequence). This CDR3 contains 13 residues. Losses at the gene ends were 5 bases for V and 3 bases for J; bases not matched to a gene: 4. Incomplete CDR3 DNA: TGTGCCTGGGACAGGGGGGAGGACACTGAA. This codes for CAWDRGEDTE. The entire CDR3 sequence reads CAWDRGEDTEAFF.

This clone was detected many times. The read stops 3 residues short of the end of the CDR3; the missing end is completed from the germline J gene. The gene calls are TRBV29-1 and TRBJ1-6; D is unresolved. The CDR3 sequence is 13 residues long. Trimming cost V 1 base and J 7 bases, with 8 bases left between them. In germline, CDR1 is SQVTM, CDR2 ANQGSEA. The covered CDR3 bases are TGCAGCGTTGAAGTGGCAGAAAATTCACCC. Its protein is CSVEVAENSP. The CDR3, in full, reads CSVEVAENSPLHF. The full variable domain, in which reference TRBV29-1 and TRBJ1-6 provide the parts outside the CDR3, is SAVISQKPSRDICQRGTSLTIQCQVDSQVTMMFWYRQQPGQSLTLIATANQGSEATYESGFVIDKFPISRPNLTFSTLTVSNMSPEDSSIYLCSVEVAENSPLHFGNGTRLTVT.

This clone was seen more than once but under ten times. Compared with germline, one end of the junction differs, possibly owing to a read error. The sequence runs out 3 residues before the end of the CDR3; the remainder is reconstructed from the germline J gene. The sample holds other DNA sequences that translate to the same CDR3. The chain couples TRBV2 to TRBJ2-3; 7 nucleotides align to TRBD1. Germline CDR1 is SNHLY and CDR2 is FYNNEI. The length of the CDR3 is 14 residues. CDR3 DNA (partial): TGCGCCAGCAGTGCGACAGGGAGCGCAGATACG. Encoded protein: CASSATGSADT. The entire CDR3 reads CASSATGSADTQYF.

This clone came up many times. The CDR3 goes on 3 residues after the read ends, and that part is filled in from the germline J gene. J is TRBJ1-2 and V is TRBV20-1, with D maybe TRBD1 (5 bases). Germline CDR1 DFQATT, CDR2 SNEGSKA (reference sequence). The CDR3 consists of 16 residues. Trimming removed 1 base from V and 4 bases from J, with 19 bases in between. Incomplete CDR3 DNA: TGCAGTGCTAGAGGAAACACAGGCGACGGTTCCTATGGC. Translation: CSARGNTGDGSYG. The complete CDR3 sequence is CSARGNTGDGSYGYTF.

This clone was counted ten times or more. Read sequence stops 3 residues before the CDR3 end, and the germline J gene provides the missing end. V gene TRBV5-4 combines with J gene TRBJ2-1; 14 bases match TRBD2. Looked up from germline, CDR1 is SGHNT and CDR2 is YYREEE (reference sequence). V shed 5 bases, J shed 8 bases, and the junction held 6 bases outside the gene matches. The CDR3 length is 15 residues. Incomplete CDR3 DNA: TGTGCCAGCAGACCGACTAGCGGGGGGGCCCATGAG. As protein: CASRPTSGGAHE. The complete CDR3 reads CASRPTSGGAHEQFF.